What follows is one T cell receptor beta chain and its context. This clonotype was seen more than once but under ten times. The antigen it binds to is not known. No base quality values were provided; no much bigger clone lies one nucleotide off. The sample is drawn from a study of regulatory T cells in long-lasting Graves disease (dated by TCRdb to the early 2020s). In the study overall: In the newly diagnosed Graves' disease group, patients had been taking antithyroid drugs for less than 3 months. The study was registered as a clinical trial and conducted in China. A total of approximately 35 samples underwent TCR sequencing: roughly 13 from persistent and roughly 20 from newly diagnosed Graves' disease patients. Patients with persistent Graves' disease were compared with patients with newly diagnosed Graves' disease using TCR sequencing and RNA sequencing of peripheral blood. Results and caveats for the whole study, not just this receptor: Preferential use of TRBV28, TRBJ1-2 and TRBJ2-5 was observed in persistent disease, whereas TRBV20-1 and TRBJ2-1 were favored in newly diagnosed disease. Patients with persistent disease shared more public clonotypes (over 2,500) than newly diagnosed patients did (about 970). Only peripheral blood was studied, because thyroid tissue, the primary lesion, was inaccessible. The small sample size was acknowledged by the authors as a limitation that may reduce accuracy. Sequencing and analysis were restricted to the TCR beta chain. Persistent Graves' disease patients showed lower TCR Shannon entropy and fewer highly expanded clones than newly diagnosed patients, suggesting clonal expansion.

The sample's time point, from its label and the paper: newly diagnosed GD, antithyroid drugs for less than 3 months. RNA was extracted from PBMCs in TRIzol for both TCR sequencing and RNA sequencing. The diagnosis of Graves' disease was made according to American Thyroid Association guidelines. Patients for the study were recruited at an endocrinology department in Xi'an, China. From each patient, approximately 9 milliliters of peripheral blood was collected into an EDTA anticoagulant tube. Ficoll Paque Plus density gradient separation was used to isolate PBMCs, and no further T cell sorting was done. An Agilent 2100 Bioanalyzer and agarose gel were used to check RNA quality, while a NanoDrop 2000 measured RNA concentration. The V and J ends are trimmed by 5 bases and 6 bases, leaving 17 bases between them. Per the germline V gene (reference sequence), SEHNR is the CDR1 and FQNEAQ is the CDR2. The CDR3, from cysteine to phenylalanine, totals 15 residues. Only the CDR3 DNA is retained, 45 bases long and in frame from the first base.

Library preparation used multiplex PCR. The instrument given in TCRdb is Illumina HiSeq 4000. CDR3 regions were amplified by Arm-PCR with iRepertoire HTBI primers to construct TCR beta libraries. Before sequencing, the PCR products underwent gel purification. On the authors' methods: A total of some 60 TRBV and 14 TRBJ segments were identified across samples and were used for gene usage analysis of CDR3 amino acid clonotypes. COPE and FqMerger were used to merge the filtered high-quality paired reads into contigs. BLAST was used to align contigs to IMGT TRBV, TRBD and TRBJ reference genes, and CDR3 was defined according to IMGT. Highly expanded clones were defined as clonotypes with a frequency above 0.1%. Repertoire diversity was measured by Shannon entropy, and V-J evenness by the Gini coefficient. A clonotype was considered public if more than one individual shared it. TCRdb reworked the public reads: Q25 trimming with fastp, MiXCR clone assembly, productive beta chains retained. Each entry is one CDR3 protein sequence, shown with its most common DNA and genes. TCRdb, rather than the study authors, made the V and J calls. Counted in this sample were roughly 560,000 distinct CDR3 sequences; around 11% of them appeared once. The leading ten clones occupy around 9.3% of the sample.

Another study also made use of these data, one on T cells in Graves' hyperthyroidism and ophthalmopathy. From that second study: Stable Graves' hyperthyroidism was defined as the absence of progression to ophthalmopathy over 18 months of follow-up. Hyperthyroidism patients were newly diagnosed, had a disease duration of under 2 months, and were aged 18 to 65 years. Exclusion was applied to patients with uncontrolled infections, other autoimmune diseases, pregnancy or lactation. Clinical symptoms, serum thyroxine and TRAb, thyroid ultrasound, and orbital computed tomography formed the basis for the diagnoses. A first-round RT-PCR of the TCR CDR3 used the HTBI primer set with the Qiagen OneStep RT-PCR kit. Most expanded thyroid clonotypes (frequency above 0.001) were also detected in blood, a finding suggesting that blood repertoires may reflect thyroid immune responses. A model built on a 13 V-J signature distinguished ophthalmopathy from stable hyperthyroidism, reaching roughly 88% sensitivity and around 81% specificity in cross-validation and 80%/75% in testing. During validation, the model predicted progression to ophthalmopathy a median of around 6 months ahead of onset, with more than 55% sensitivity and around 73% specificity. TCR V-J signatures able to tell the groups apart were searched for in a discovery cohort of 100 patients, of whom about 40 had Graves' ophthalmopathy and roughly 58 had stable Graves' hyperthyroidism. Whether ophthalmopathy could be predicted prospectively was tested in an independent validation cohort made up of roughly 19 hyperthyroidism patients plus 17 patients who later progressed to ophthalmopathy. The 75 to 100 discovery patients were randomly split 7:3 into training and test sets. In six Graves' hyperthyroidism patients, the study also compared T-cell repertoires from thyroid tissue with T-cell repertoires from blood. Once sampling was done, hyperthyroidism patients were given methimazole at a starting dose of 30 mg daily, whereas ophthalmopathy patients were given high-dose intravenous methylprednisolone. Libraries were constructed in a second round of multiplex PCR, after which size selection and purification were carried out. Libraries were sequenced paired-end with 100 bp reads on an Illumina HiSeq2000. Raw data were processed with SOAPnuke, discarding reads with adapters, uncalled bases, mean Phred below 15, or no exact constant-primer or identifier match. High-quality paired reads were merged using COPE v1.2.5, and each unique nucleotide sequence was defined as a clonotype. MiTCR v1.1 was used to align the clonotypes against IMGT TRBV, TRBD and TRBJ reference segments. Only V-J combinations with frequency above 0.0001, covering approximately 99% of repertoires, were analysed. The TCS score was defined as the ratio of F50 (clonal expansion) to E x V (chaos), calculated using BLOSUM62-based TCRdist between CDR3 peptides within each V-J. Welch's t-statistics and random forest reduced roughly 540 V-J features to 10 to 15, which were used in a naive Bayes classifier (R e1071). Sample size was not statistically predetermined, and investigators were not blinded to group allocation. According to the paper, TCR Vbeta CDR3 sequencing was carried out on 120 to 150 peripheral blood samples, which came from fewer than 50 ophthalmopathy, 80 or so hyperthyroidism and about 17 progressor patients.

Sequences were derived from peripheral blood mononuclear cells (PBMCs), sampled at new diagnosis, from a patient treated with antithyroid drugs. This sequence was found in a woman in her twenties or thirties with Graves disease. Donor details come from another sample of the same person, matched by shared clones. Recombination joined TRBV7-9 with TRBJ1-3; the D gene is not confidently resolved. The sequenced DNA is TGTGCCAGCAGCCCGCGGCGGCGGATTGAAAACACCATATATTTT. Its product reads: CASSPRRRIENTIYF.